This entry features one T cell receptor beta chain sequence. The data derive from a study of blood T cell repertoires in COVID-19. Background on the study: Both acute and convalescent COVID-19 samples were obtained from the United States, Italy and Spain. PBMCs, B-cell-depleted T cells, or T cells were the source of the cDNA or gDNA that made up the material.

The CDR3 runs to 14 residues. Per the germline V gene, CDR1 is MNHEY and CDR2 is SVGAGI. Trimming removed 10 bases at V and 0 bases at J, with 14 bases between. Original handling: The assay estimated nucleated cells by amplifying reference gene primers. Data came from immunoSEQ multiplex PCR; TCRdb stores just in-frame clones and leaves some out. The DNA gave D and trimming, while V, J and clone size come from that table. The sample carries 130,000 to 150,000 clones, around 80% recorded once. The rearrangement uses TRBV6-5 and TRBJ2-3, with a possible D match to TRBD1 (6 bases). This sequence originates from a man aged 55-75 years with acute or convalescent COVID-19. The sequencing sample was made of peripheral blood. CDR3 in amino acids: CAISQGQSTDTQYF. CDR3 coding DNA: TGTGCCATCTCTCAAGGACAGAGCACAGATACGCAGTATTTT.